This T cell receptor (beta chain) was obtained from a study of cytomegalovirus exposure and HLA in healthy donors. Broader study findings: Data from an earlier analysis indicated that most TCR beta V segments were productive either about 87% or about 30% of the time.

The V gene's germline CDR1 is MNHEY and CDR2 SVGAGI. The CDR3 totals 13 residues. Trimming stripped 0 bases from V and 6 bases from J, with 9 bases between. Regarding this clone: Its cognate antigen is unknown.

It was with 60 Vbeta and 13 Jbeta primers that the PCR ran. Assay: immunoSEQ multiplex PCR; the TCRdb copy retains only in-frame clones and omits some. This sample yields around 140,000 clones, of which more than 75% are seen a single time; roughly 6% belongs to the top ten. V is TRBV6-5 and J is TRBJ2-7, with D perhaps matching TRBD2 (5 bases). Material: PBMCs. The receptor comes from a woman between 40 and 50 years old in good health and CMV-seropositive. CDR3 sequence (DNA): TGTGCCAGCAGTTACTCCGGGGATGGCGAGCAGTACTTC. Residues: CASSYSGDGEQYF.